This record covers a single T cell receptor (beta chain). Sequence at one end of the junction differs from germline and may be a read error. The data were obtained in a study of T cell changes during pregnancy in multiple sclerosis. Some clones are missing from TCRdb's copy, which holds only in-frame ones; the method was immunoSEQ multiplex PCR. Of about 76,000 clones in the sample, 85% to 95% are singletons; the top ten hold approximately 2.5%. The receptor's source is a female donor with multiple sclerosis, enrolled in a pregnancy study. Specimen: peripheral blood, collected in the second trimester of pregnancy.

The CDR3 region is CASTLGWRTEAFF. The CDR3 DNA reads TGTGCCAGCACCTTAGGATGGAGGACTGAAGCTTTCTTT. V usage is TRBV7-9 and J usage is TRBJ1-1; D gene ambiguous. The germline V gene encodes CDR1 SEHNR and CDR2 FQNEAQ (reference sequence). This CDR3 comprises 13 residues.